This T cell receptor beta chain emerged from a study of T cell repertoires in cytomegalovirus infection. Study-wide background: It can be stated that public TCR beta signatures indicated CMV infection as well as a matching HLA type.

There are many counts of this clonotype. Its antigen is not identified. One entry per CDR3 protein, called by TCRdb with MiXCR from the reads. The table lists 250,000 or so distinct CDR3 sequences, approximately 17% of them singletons. The CDR3 is made up of 15 amino acids. V gave up 5 bases and J gave up 1 base; unmatched junction bases: 5. In germline, CDR1 is SGHTA, CDR2 FQGNSA. Points from the study as a whole: Pooled public TCR beta family frequency picked out CMV carriers with the relevant HLA. Clonotypes of TCR beta that were HLA-C-restricted and CMV-specific dominated the ex vivo response.

The sequenced sample was CD8+ T cells from PBMCs. The origin of this receptor is a human donor in good health (CMV status not recorded). Some clones in this sample may be carry-over from other donors' samples. This chain links TRBV7-2 with TRBJ1-1, with 9 bases aligning to TRBD1. The CDR3 region has the DNA TGTGCCAGCAGCACAGGGGGCTTCGCGAACACTGAAGCTTTCTTT. Translation: CASSTGGFANTEAFF.